The clone carrying this T cell receptor beta chain was found once. These data are taken from a study of cytomegalovirus exposure and HLA in healthy donors. Sequencing was performed with immunoSEQ multiplex PCR; in TCRdb, only in-frame clones are kept and a portion is missing. The table records under 85,000 clones, about 91% of them present only once. V shed 0 bases and J shed 2 bases, with 13 bases lying between them. The CDR3 length is 16 residues. Germline V lookup: CDR1 SGDLS, CDR2 YYNGEE. The chain combines TRBV9 with TRBJ2-3; D ambiguous. Sequenced: PBMCs. The receptor's source is a man between 18 and 35 years old in good health and CMV-seropositive. CDR3 region: CASSVVGDLYTDTQYF. CDR3 DNA: TGTGCCAGCAGCGTAGTAGGCGACTTATACACAGATACGCAGTATTTT.